Listed below are T cell receptor beta chains from one sample, sequenced in a study of T cell responses to AZD1222 COVID-19 vaccine. Data came from immunoSEQ multiplex PCR; TCRdb stores just in-frame clones and leaves some out. The sample contains around 140,000 clones, 89% of which appear only once. Sample: peripheral blood, taken 28 days after the second AZD1222 dose. The receptors originated from an adult who received the AZD1222 COVID-19 vaccine. Each CDR3 is given with its conserved first and last residue. A D gene is named only where the DNA matches it firmly. Size values are once, few and many counts, or a class for expanded clones, and some rows have none.

cdr3_nt | cdr3_aa | j_call | d_call | clone_size | v_call
TGCGCCAGCAGCTCGGACGGAGCTAACTATGGCTACACCTTC | CASSSDGANYGYTF | TRBJ1-2 | NA | once | TRBV5-1
TGTGCCAGCAGCCAAGATTGGTGGGGAACTAATGAAAAACTGTTTTTT | CASSQDWWGTNEKLFF | TRBJ1-4 | NA | once | TRBV14
TGTGCCAGCAGTGTCGAAATCACAGATACGCAGTATTTT | CASSVEITDTQYF | TRBJ2-3 | NA | NA | TRBV6-4
TGTGCCAGCAGCCAATTTATCTACGAGCAGTACTTC | CASSQFIYEQYF | TRBJ2-7 | NA | NA | TRBV3-1/TRBV3-2
TGCGCCAGTTCTCTCGCCCACAGCGATCATCATAATTCACCCCTCCACTTT | CASSLAHSDHHNSPLHF | TRBJ1-6 | NA | NA | TRBV5-1
TGCAGCGTGACCTTGCTAGGAGAGGATTCACCCCTCCACTTT | CSVTLLGEDSPLHF | TRBJ1-6 | NA | NA | TRBV29-1
TGTGCCAGCAGTAAAAAAGAGACCCAGTACTTC | CASSKKETQYF | TRBJ2-5 | NA | NA | TRBV3-1/TRBV3-2
TGTGCCATCAGTGAGGGACCGGACTATGGCTACACCTTC | CAISEGPDYGYTF | TRBJ1-2 | NA | NA | TRBV10-3
TGTGCCAGCAGCTTTTCCCCTCTCGTCGGAGTAGATACGCAGTATTTT | CASSFSPLVGVDTQYF | TRBJ2-3 | NA | NA | TRBV11-2
TGTGCCAGCACGGTCCATCAAGCCTATAATTCACCCCTCCACTTT | CASTVHQAYNSPLHF | TRBJ1-6 | NA | once | TRBV28
TGTGCCAGCAGCTATAGCGGTTTCTCCTACAATGAGCAGTTCTTC | CASSYSGFSYNEQFF | TRBJ2-1 | NA | NA | TRBV7-2
TGTGCCAGCAGCCAAACTAGGGGGAGTGCCCAGCCCCAGCATTTT | CASSQTRGSAQPQHF | TRBJ1-5 | NA | NA | TRBV3-1/TRBV3-2
TGCGCCAGCAGCCAAGTAGCGTCAGGGGGCACCGGGGAGCTGTTTTTT | CASSQVASGGTGELFF | TRBJ2-2 | TRBD1 | NA | TRBV4-1
TGTGCCAGCAGTGAATTGGGCCCAACAGGTGGGGACACTGAAGCTTTCTTT | CASSELGPTGGDTEAFF | TRBJ1-1 | NA | NA | TRBV6-1
TGTGCCAGCAGCGAACAGGGCTCCTATGAAAAACTGTTTTTT | CASSEQGSYEKLFF | TRBJ1-4 | NA | NA | TRBV2
TGTGCCAGCAGCTCCCCAACCTCCAGACAGGGGAACACTGAAGCTTTCTTT | CASSSPTSRQGNTEAFF | TRBJ1-1 | TRBD1 | NA | TRBV7-2
TGTGCCAGCAGCTTACATATCCAGGGAGCAACGCAGTATTTT | CASSLHIQGATQYF | TRBJ2-3 | NA | NA | TRBV7-9
TGTGCCAGCTCACCAACTAACGAGCAGTTCTTC | CASSPTNEQFF | TRBJ2-1 | NA | once | TRBV18
TGTGCCAGCAGCGCTTCAGGGGGCTCCTACAATGAGCAGTTCTTC | CASSASGGSYNEQFF | TRBJ2-1 | TRBD1 | NA | TRBV9
TGTGCCAGCATTCAGACAGGGGCGAACACCGGGGAGCTGTTTTTT | CASIQTGANTGELFF | TRBJ2-2 | TRBD1 | NA | TRBV2
TGTGCCAGCAGCGTAAATGTGGGAAGCTCACCCCTCCACTTT | CASSVNVGSSPLHF | TRBJ1-6 | NA | NA | TRBV9
TGTGCCAGTACTCGAGGTAAAGAAAAACTGTTTTTT | CASTRGKEKLFF | TRBJ1-4 | NA | NA | TRBV19
TGTGCCAGCAGCTTAGTTCGGGGTGACACCGGGGAGCTGTTTTTT | CASSLVRGDTGELFF | TRBJ2-2 | NA | NA | TRBV7-2
TGTGCCAGCAGCCTAAGGACTAGCGGGAATGAGCAGTTCTTC | CASSLRTSGNEQFF | TRBJ2-1 | TRBD2 | NA | TRBV5-4
TGTGCCAGCGGGGAGGGTCGCAAGATTAGCACAGATACGCAGTATTTT | CASGEGRKISTDTQYF | TRBJ2-3 | TRBD2 | NA | TRBV7-6
TGTGCCAGCAGCAGAGATTTAGCGGGAGGGCGAACCGGGGAGCTGTTTTTT | CASSRDLAGGRTGELFF | TRBJ2-2 | TRBD2 | NA | TRBV4-2
TGCGCCAGCAGCTTGGGAGCGGGGCTCAGCTCCTACGAGCAGTACTTC | CASSLGAGLSSYEQYF | TRBJ2-7 | TRBD2 | NA | TRBV5-1
TGTGCCAGCAGGGAGTCTGGGGCCAACGTCCTGACTTTC | CASRESGANVLTF | TRBJ2-6 | NA | NA | TRBV6-6
TGTGCCAGCACCCCTACGGCGGTCGTCCTCCCCAAACCTTTCTTT | CASTPTAVVLPKPFF | TRBJ1-1 | NA | NA | TRBV6-2/TRBV6-3
TGTGCCGCCTTCGACGGGAACACTGAAGCTTTCTTT | CAAFDGNTEAFF | TRBJ1-1 | NA | NA | TRBV24-1
TGTGCCAGCAGCTGGACGGGTCCGAACACTGAAGCTTTCTTT | CASSWTGPNTEAFF | TRBJ1-1 | NA | NA | TRBV7-9
TGTGCCAGCAGCTTATCGAGCGGGGGGACCTACGAGCAGTACTTC | CASSLSSGGTYEQYF | TRBJ2-7 | TRBD2 | NA | TRBV7-2
TGTGCCAGCAGTCCCGGGACAGGGTTTTATAGCAATCAGCCCCAGCATTTT | CASSPGTGFYSNQPQHF | TRBJ1-5 | TRBD1 | NA | TRBV6-6
TGTGCCAGTAGTATGCTACAGGGTTCCCAAGAGACCCAGTACTTC | CASSMLQGSQETQYF | TRBJ2-5 | NA | NA | TRBV19
TGTGCCTGGAGGACAGGGAGGACTGAAGCTTTCTTT | CAWRTGRTEAFF | TRBJ1-1 | TRBD1 | NA | TRBV30
TGTGCCAGCAGCCGCGGACCTCCCCCAAACCCAAGAGAGACCCAGTACTTC | CASSRGPPPNPRETQYF | TRBJ2-5 | NA | NA | TRBV3-1/TRBV3-2